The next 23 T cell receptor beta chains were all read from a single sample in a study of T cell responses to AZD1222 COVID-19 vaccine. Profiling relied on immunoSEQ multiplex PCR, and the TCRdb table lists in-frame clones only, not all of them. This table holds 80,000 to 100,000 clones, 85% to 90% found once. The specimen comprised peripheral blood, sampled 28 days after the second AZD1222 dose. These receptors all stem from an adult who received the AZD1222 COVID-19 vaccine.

The CDR3 bases are TGTGCCAGCAGTCTTAGTGCCTCTCCTCCTGGGGAGCAGTACTTC. Amino acid sequence: CASSLSASPPGEQYF. The V gene is TRBV28, the J gene TRBJ2-7; D not resolved. The CDR3 runs 15 residues. V lost 5 bases, J lost 7 bases, and 21 bases lay in between. The germline CDR1 and CDR2 sequences are MDHEN and SYDVKM.

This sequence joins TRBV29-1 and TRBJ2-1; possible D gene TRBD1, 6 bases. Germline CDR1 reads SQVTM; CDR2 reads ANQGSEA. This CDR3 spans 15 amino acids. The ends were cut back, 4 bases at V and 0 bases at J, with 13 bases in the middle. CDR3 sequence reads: CSVVRTGTSYNEQFF. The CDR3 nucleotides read TGCAGCGTTGTCAGAACAGGGACCTCCTACAATGAGCAGTTCTTC.

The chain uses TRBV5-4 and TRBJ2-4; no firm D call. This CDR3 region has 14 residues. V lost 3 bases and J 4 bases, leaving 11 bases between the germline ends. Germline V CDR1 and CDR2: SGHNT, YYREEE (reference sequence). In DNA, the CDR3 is TGTGCCAGCAGCTCCAACACTGAAAAAAACATTCAGTACTTC. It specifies CASSSNTEKNIQYF.

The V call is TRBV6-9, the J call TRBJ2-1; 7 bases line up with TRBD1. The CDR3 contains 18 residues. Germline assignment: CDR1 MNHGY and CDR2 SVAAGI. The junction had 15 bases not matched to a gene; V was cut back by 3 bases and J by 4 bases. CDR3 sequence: CASSYHPGQGGDYNEQFF. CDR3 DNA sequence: TGTGCCAGCAGTTACCACCCCGGCCAAGGGGGCGATTACAATGAGCAGTTCTTC.

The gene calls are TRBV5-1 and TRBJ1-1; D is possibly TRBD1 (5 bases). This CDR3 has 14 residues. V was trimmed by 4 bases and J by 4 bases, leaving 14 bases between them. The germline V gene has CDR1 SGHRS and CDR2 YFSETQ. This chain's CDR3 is CASSPGDLGTEAFF. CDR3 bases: TGCGCCAGCAGCCCCGGGGACTTGGGCACTGAAGCTTTCTTT. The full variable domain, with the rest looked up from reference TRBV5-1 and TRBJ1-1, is KAGVTQTPRYLIKTRGQQVTLSCSPISGHRSVSWYQQTPGQGLQFLFEYFSETQRNKGNFPGRFSGRQFSNSRSEMNVSTLELGDSALYLCASSPGDLGTEAFFGQGTRLTVV.

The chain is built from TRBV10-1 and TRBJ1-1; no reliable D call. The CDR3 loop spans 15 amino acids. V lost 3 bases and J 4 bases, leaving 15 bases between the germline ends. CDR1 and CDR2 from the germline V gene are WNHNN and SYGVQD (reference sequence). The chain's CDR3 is CASSDPVLSGTEAFF. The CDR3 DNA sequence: TGCGCCAGCAGTGATCCAGTCTTGAGTGGCACTGAAGCTTTCTTT.

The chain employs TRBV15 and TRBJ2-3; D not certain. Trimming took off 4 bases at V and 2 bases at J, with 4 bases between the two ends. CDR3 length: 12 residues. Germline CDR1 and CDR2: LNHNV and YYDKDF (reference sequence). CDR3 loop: CATSTNTDTQYF. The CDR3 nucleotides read TGTGCCACCAGCACCAACACAGATACGCAGTATTTT. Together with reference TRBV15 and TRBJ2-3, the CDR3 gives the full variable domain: DAMVIQNPRYQVTQFGKPVTLSCSQTLNHNVMYWYQQKSSQAPKLLFHYYDKDFNNEADTPDNFQSRRPNTSFCFLDIRSPGLGDTAMYLCATSTNTDTQYFGPGTRLTVL.

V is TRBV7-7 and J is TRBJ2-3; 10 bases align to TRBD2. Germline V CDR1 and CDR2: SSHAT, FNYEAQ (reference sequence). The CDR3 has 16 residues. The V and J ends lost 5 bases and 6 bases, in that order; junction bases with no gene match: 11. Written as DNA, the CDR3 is TGTGCCAGCAGCGCCACTAGCGGGGCTCTCCTGGATACGCAGTATTTT. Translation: CASSATSGALLDTQYF.

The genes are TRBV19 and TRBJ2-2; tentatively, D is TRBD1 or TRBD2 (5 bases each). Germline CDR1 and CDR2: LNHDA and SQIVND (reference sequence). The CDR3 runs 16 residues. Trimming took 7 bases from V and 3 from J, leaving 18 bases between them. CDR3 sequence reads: CASTPRGRGDTGELFF. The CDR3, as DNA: TGTGCCAGTACCCCGAGGGGAAGGGGTGACACCGGGGAGCTGTTTTTT.

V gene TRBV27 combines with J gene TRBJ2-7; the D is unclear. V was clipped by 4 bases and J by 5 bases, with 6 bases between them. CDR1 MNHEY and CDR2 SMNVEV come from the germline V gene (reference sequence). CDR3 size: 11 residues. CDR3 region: CASSWGDEQYF. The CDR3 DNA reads TGTGCCAGCAGTTGGGGTGACGAGCAGTACTTC.

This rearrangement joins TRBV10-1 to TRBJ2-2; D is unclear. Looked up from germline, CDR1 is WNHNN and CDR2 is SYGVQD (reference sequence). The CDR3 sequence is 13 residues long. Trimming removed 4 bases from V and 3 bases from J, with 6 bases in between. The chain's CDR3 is CASSAGYTGELFF. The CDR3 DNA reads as TGCGCCAGCAGTGCCGGGTACACCGGGGAGCTGTTTTTT.

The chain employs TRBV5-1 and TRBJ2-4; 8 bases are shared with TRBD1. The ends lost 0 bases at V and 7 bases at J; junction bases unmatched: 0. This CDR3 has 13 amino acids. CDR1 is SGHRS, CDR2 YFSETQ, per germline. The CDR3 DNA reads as TGCGCCAGCAGCTTGGGGGACAGGAACATTCAGTACTTC. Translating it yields CASSLGDRNIQYF.

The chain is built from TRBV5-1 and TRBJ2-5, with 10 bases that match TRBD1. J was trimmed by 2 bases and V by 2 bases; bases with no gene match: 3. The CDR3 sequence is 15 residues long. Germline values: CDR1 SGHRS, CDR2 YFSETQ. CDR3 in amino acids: CASSFGDRGQETQYF. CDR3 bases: TGCGCCAGCAGCTTCGGGGACAGGGGACAAGAGACCCAGTACTTC.

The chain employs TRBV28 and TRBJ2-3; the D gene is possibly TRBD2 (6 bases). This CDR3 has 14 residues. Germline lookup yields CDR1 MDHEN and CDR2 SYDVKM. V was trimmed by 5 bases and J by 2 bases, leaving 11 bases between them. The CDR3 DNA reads TGTGCCAGCAGTGTTAGCGGATTCACAGATACGCAGTATTTT. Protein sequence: CASSVSGFTDTQYF.

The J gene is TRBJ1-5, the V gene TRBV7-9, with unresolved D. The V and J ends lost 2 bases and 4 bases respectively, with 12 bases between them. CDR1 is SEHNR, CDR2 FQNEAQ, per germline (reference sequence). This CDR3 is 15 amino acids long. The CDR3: CASSLFGEGNQPQHF. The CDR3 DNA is TGTGCCAGCAGCTTATTTGGGGAGGGTAATCAGCCCCAGCATTTT.

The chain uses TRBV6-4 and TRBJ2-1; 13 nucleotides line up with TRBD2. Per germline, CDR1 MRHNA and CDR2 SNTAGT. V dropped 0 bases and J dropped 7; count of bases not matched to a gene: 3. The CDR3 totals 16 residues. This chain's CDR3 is CASSDSGLAGANEQFF. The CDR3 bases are TGTGCCAGCAGTGACTCCGGACTAGCGGGGGCAAATGAGCAGTTCTTC.

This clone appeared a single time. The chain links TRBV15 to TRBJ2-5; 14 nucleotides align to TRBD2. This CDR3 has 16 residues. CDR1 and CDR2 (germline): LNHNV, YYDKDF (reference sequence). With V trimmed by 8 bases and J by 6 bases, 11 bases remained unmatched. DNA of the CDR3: TGTGCCACCCACGAGGGGGGGACTAGCGGGAGCCAGACCCAGTACTTC. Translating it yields CATHEGGTSGSQTQYF. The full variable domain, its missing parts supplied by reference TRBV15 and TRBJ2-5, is DAMVIQNPRYQVTQFGKPVTLSCSQTLNHNVMYWYQQKSSQAPKLLFHYYDKDFNNEADTPDNFQSRRPNTSFCFLDIRSPGLGDTAMYLCATHEGGTSGSQTQYFGPGTRLLVL.

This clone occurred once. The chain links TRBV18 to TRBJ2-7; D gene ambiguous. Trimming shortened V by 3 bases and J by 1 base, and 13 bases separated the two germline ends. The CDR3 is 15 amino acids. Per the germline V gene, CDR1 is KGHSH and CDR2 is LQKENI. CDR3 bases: TGTGCCAGCTCACCCCCGGTTTCCAGGTCCTACGAGCAGTACTTC. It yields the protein CASSPPVSRSYEQYF.

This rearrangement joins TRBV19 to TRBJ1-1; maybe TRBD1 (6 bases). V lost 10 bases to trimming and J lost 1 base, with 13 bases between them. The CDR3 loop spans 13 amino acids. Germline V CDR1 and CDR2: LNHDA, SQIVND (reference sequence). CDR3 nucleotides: TGTGCCATTCGGGGACACCCGAACACTGAAGCTTTCTTT. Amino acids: CAIRGHPNTEAFF.

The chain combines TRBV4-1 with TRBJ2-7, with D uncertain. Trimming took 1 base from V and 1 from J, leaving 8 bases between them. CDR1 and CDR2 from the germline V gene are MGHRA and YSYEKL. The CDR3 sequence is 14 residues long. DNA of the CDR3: TGCGCCAGCAGCCAAGGGCCGCATTCCTACGAGCAGTACTTC. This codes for CASSQGPHSYEQYF.

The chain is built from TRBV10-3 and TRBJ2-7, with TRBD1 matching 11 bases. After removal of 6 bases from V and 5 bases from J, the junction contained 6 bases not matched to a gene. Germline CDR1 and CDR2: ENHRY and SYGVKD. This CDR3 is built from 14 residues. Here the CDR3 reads CAIRGDRGVHEQYF. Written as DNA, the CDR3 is TGTGCCATCAGAGGGGACAGGGGGGTCCACGAGCAGTACTTC.

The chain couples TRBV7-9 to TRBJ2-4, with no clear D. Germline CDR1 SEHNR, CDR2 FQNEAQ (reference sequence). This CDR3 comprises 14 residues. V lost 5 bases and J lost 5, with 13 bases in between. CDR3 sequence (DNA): TGTGCCAGCAGCCCTAGGAAGGGCCAAAACATTCAGTACTTC. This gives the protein CASSPRKGQNIQYF.

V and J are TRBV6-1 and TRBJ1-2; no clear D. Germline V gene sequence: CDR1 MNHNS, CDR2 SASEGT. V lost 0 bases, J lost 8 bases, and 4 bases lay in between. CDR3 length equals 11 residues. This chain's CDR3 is CASSEAGGYTF. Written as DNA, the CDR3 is TGTGCCAGCAGTGAAGCAGGAGGCTACACCTTC.